Listed below are T cell receptor beta chains from one sample, sequenced in a study of immune heterogeneity within non-small cell lung tumors. TCRdb independently ran MiXCR on the multiplex PCR reads; one entry per CDR3 protein. Of tens of thousands of distinct CDR3 sequences in the sample, around 26% were seen once. Sequences were obtained from lung tumor tissue. The receptors here all came from a man between 35 and 55 years old with non-small cell lung cancer. Both conserved end residues are part of each CDR3. D genes are given only for firm matches. Clone size, where shown, is once, few, many, or a class for clones that have expanded.

clone_size	v_call	j_call	d_call	cdr3_aa	cdr3_nt
few	TRBV30	TRBJ2-1	NA	CAWSRTGNEQFF	TGTGCCTGGTCTCGGACCGGAAATGAGCAGTTCTTC
many	TRBV2	TRBJ1-2	NA	CASRPFRGNGYTF	TGTGCCAGCAGACCCTTTCGCGGGAATGGCTACACCTTC
many	TRBV20-1	TRBJ2-3	NA	CSARRLAVGTDTQYF	TGCAGTGCTAGACGATTAGCAGTTGGTACAGATACGCAGTATTTT
NA	TRBV14	TRBJ1-4	NA	CASSQREKLFF	TGTGCCAGCAGCCAACGGGAAAAACTGTTTTTT
NA	TRBV5-1	TRBJ1-5	NA	CASQADGRGNQPQHF	TGCGCCAGCCAAGCCGACGGTAGAGGCAATCAGCCCCAGCATTTT
many	TRBV30	TRBJ2-2	NA	CAWSGAFPTAELFF	TGTGCCTGGAGTGGGGCCTTCCCCACCGCGGAGCTGTTTTTT
few	TRBV5-6	TRBJ1-4	NA	CASSLGTPLGEKLFF	TGTGCCAGCAGCTTGGGGACACCCTTGGGGGAAAAACTGTTTTTT
many	TRBV5-1	TRBJ2-7	NA	CASSLDAYEQYF	TGCGCCAGCAGCTTGGACGCTTACGAGCAGTACTTC
NA	TRBV20-1	TRBJ2-1	TRBD2	CSAPRGSGRINDEQFF	TGCAGTGCTCCTCGCGGGAGCGGGAGGATAAACGATGAGCAGTTCTTC